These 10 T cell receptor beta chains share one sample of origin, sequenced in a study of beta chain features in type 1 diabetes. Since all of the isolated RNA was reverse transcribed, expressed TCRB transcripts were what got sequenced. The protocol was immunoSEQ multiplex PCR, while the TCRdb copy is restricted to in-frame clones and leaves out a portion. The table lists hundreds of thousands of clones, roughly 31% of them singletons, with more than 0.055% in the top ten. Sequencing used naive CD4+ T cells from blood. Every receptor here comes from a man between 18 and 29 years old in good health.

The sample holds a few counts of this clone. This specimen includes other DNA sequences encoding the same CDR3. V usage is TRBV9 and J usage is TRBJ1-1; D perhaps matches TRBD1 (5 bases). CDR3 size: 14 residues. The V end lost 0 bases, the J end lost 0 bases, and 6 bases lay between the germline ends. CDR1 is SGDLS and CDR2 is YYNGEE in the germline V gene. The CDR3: CASSVAGMNTEAFF. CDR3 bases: TGTGCCAGCAGCGTAGCAGGGATGAACACTGAAGCTTTCTTT.

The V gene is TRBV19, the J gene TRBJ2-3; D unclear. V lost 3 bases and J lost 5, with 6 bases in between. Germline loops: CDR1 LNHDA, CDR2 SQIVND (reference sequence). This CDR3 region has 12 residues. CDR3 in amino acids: CASSISQDTQYF. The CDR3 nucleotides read TGTGCCAGTAGTATTTCGCAAGATACGCAGTATTTT.

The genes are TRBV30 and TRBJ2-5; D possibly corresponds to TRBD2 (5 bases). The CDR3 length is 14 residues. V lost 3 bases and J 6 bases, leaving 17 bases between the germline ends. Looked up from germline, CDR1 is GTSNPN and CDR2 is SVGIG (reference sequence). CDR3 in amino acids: CAWRSLRVSKTQYF. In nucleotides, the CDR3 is TGTGCCTGGAGAAGTTTGCGGGTCAGTAAGACCCAGTACTTC.

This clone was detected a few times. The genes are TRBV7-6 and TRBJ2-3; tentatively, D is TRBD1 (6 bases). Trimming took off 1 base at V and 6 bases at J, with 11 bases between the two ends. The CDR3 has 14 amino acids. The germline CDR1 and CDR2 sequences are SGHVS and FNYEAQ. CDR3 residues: CASSLGQRGDTQYF. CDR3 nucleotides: TGTGCCAGCAGCTTAGGCCAAAGGGGGGATACGCAGTATTTT.

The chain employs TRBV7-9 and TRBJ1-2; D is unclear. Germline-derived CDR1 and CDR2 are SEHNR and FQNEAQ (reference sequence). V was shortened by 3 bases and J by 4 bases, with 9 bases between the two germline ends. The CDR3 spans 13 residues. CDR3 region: CASSFLDGYGYTF. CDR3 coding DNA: TGTGCCAGCAGCTTTCTGGACGGCTATGGCTACACCTTC.

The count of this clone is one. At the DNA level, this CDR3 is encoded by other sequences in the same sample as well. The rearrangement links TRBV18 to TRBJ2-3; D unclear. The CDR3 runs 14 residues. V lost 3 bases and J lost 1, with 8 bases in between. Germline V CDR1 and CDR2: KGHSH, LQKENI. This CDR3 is CASSPRTGTDTQYF. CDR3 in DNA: TGTGCCAGCTCACCCCGGACGGGCACAGATACGCAGTATTTT.

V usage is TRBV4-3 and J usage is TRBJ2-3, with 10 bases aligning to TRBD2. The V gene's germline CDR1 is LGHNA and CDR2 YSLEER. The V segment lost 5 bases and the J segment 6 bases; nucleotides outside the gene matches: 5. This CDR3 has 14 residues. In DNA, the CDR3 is TGCGCCAGCAGCACGGGACTAGCGAGTGATACGCAGTATTTT. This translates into CASSTGLASDTQYF.

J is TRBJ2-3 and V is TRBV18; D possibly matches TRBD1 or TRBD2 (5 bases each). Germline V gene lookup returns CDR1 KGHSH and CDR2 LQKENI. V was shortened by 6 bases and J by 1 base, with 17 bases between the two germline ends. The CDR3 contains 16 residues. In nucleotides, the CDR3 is TGTGCCAGCTCCCCAAGGGAGAGGGGAGGCACAGATACGCAGTATTTT. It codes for CASSPRERGGTDTQYF.

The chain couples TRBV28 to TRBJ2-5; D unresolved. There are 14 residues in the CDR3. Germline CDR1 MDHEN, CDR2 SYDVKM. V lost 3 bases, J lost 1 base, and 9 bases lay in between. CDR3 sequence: CASSFLSTQETQYF. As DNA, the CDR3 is TGTGCCAGCAGTTTTTTGTCAACCCAAGAGACCCAGTACTTC.

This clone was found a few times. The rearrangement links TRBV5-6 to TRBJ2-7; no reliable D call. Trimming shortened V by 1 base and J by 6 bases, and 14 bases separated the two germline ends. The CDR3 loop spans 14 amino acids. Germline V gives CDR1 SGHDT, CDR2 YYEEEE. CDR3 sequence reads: CASSLSPPRAEQYF. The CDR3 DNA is TGTGCCAGCAGCTTGTCTCCCCCTAGAGCCGAGCAGTACTTC.